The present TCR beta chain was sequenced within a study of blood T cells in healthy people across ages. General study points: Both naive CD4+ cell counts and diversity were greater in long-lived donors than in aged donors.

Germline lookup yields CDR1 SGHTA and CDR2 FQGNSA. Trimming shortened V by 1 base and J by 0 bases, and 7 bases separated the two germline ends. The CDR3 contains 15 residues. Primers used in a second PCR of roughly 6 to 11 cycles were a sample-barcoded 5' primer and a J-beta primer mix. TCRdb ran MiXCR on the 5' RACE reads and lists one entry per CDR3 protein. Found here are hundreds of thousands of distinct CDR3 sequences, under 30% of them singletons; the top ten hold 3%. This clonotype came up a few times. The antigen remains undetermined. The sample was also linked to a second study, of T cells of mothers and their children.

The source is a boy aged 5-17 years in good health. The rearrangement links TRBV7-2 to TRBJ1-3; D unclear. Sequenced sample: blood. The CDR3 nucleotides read TGTGCCAGCAGCTTAGGACCGAACTCTGGAAACACCATATATTTT. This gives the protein CASSLGPNSGNTIYF.